Described below is a single T cell receptor (beta chain) sequence and its context. Its target is not known. RNA transcripts served as the template for amplifying TCR beta CDR3 regions. A first-round RT-PCR of the TCR CDR3 used the HTBI primer set. Each CDR3 protein is one row after TCRdb ran MiXCR on the multiplex PCR reads. The data show 490,000 or so distinct CDR3 sequences, 16% seen once. The data are from a study of T cells in Graves' hyperthyroidism and ophthalmopathy. Study results and limitations: It was a median approximately 7.1 months before onset that the model predicted ophthalmopathy. In blood, most of the thyroid clonotypes expanded above 0.001 were also present.

Exclusion of a patient resulted from uncontrolled infection, other autoimmune disease, pregnancy or lactation. In making diagnoses, clinical symptoms, serum thyroxine and TRAb, thyroid ultrasound and orbital computed tomography were all used. Germline CDR1 reads LNHNV; CDR2 reads YYDKDF (reference sequence). Trimming cost V 0 bases and J 1 base, with 9 bases left between them. CDR3 size: 16 residues. This TCR derives from a woman younger than 45 with Graves' ophthalmopathy. Sequenced input: blood. The chain carries TRBV15 and TRBJ1-4; D remains unclear. The CDR3 loop is CATSRDADLTNEKLFF. The DNA of the CDR3 is TGTGCCACCAGCAGAGATGCAGACCTAACTAATGAAAAACTGTTTTTT.